These 10 T cell receptor beta chains were all obtained from the same sample, sequenced in a study of vaccination effects on CD4 cells after COVID-19. The method was immunoSEQ multiplex PCR; TCRdb's version includes in-frame clones alone and lacks a portion of them. The sample has more than 25,000 clones, roughly 63% seen once. Before sequencing took place, the ViraFEST assay used viral peptide pools to expand antigen-specific CD4+ T cells. Isolating CD4+ T cells followed around nine days of culture. No antigen has been identified for these receptors. The sample in question was CD4+ T cells from PBMCs cultured with HCoV-229E spike peptides, obtained before COVID-19 vaccination. The receptors were gathered from a human donor who received a COVID-19 vaccine.

CDR3 in amino acids: CASSQENSGGSGNTIYF. The CDR3 DNA follows: TGCGCCAGCAGCCAAGAGAATAGTGGGGGGTCTGGAAACACCATATATTTT. The chain links TRBV4-1 to TRBJ1-3; D might be TRBD1 (5 bases). The ends were cut back, 0 bases at V and 1 base at J, with 13 bases in the middle. Germline lookup yields CDR1 MGHRA and CDR2 YSYEKL. The CDR3 is 17 residues long.

V usage is TRBV5-1 and J usage is TRBJ2-7; 11 bases line up with TRBD2. The V gene's germline CDR1 is SGHRS and CDR2 YFSETQ. The CDR3 totals 14 residues. V was pared by 5 bases and J by 2 bases, with 3 bases of the junction left unmatched. The CDR3 sequence: CASRTGLAAYEQYF. CDR3 DNA: TGCGCCAGCAGGACGGGACTAGCGGCCTACGAGCAGTACTTC.

This clone was found a few times. The rearrangement uses TRBV6-5 and TRBJ1-1, with a weak D call TRBD1 (5 bases). CDR3 length equals 15 residues. V lost 5 bases and J 2 bases, leaving 15 bases between the germline ends. Germline CDR1 reads MNHEY; CDR2 reads SVGAGI. The CDR3 sequence: CASSTHLWGNTEAFF. For the CDR3, the DNA is TGTGCCAGCAGTACGCATTTATGGGGCAACACTGAAGCTTTCTTT.

The chain has TRBV5-4 and TRBJ2-1; 8 positions match TRBD2. The CDR3 is 16 amino acids. V gave up 0 bases and J gave up 2 bases; unmatched junction bases: 4. Germline loops: CDR1 SGHNT, CDR2 YYREEE (reference sequence). The CDR3 reads CASSLGTAGAYNEQFF. The CDR3 DNA sequence: TGTGCCAGCAGCTTGGGTACAGCGGGGGCCTACAATGAGCAGTTCTTC.

The genes are TRBV7-3 and TRBJ2-1; D is possibly TRBD2 (6 bases). Trimming took 1 base from V and 3 from J, leaving 16 bases between them. Germline V gene sequence: CDR1 SGHTA, CDR2 FQGTGA. CDR3 length: 17 residues. CDR3: CASSLNSRGFGYNEQFF. As DNA, the CDR3 is TGTGCCAGCAGCTTAAATTCTCGGGGGTTCGGCTACAATGAGCAGTTCTTC. Full variable domain (rest looked up from reference TRBV7-3 and TRBJ2-1): GAGVSQTPSNKVTEKGKYVELRCDPISGHTALYWYRQSLGQGPEFLIYFQGTGAADDSGLPNDRFFAVRPEGSVSTLKIQRTERGDSAVYLCASSLNSRGFGYNEQFFGPGTRLTVL.

CDR3 DNA sequence: TGTGCCAGCAGCATGGGGCGGAATTCACCCCTCCACTTT. As protein: CASSMGRNSPLHF. The chain has TRBV27 and TRBJ1-6; the D gene is possibly TRBD1 (5 bases). V dropped 6 bases and J dropped 7 bases, with 10 bases sitting between them. Germline loops: CDR1 MNHEY, CDR2 SMNVEV (reference sequence). This CDR3 has 13 amino acids.

This rearrangement joins TRBV6-5 to TRBJ2-7, with D uncertain. CDR1 is MNHEY, CDR2 SVGAGI, per germline. This CDR3 is 12 amino acids long. Trimming left V 9 bases short and J 2 bases short, with 11 bases between. CDR3 sequence reads: CASRRIAYEQYF. The CDR3 region has the DNA TGTGCCAGTAGGAGAATAGCCTACGAGCAGTACTTC.

This chain joins TRBV29-1 and TRBJ1-1; no clear D gene. V was clipped by 0 bases and J by 1 base, with 12 bases between them. The germline V gene has CDR1 SQVTM and CDR2 ANQGSEA. There are 15 residues in the CDR3. The chain's CDR3 is CSVEDWAPTNTEAFF. CDR3 bases: TGCAGCGTTGAAGATTGGGCCCCGACGAACACTGAAGCTTTCTTT. Complete variable domain (other parts from reference TRBV29-1 and TRBJ1-1): SAVISQKPSRDICQRGTSLTIQCQVDSQVTMMFWYRQQPGQSLTLIATANQGSEATYESGFVIDKFPISRPNLTFSTLTVSNMSPEDSSIYLCSVEDWAPTNTEAFFGQGTRLTVV.

This chain joins TRBV2 and TRBJ2-1; TRBD1 matches at 8 bases. This CDR3 has 18 amino acids. The V segment lost 3 bases and the J segment 0 bases; nucleotides outside the gene matches: 10. The V gene's germline CDR1 is SNHLY and CDR2 FYNNEI. CDR3 DNA sequence: TGTGCCAGCAGTGAGATACGGACAGGGCATGCCTCCTACAATGAGCAGTTCTTC. Encoded protein: CASSEIRTGHASYNEQFF. The variable domain in full, with the rest retrieved from reference TRBV2 and TRBJ2-1, is EPEVTQTPSHQVTQMGQEVILRCVPISNHLYFYWYRQILGQKVEFLVSFYNNEISEKSEIFDDQFSVERPDGSNFTLKIRSTKLEDSAMYFCASSEIRTGHASYNEQFFGPGTRLTVL.

CDR3 in DNA: TGCGCCAGCAGCCAAGGCGAGGTAGCGGGCACAGATACGCAGTATTTT. Translated, it gives CASSQGEVAGTDTQYF. The rearrangement links TRBV4-3 to TRBJ2-3, with D possibly TRBD2 on 6 matching bases. Germline V gene sequence: CDR1 LGHNA, CDR2 YSLEER. V was trimmed by 1 base and J by 1 base, leaving 12 bases between them. CDR3 length: 16 residues.